Presented here are 20 T cell receptor beta chains from one specimen sequenced in a study of blood T cell repertoires in COVID-19. Profiling relied on immunoSEQ multiplex PCR, and the TCRdb table lists in-frame clones only, not all of them. The table has over 200,000 clones, nearly 90% seen once. Input material: peripheral blood. Receptors originate from a woman aged 18-29 years who had recovered from COVID-19.

Notes on this clone: This same CDR3 is encoded by further DNA sequences in the sample. The chain joins TRBV3-1 (or the pseudogene TRBV3-2) to TRBJ1-1; tentatively, D is TRBD1 (5 bases). V was shortened by 1 base and J by 3 bases, with 9 bases between the two germline ends. Germline V lookup: CDR1 LGHDT, CDR2 YNNKEL (reference sequence). This CDR3 has 14 amino acids. The CDR3 protein is CASSQVGGDTEAFF. CDR3 sequence (DNA): TGTGCCAGCAGCCAAGTCGGGGGGGACACTGAAGCTTTCTTT.

V is TRBV28 and J is TRBJ1-1; D is undetermined. Germline loops: CDR1 MDHEN, CDR2 SYDVKM. The germline V and J ends were trimmed by 3 bases and 3 bases, with 11 bases remaining between them. This CDR3 contains 14 residues. Here the CDR3 reads CASSFDAADTEAFF. DNA for the CDR3: TGTGCCAGCAGTTTTGACGCGGCGGACACTGAAGCTTTCTTT. Drawing the rest from reference TRBV28 and TRBJ1-1, the complete variable domain is DVKVTQSSRYLVKRTGEKVFLECVQDMDHENMFWYRQDPGLGLRLIYFSYDVKMKEKGDIPEGYSVSREKKERFSLILESASTNQTSMYLCASSFDAADTEAFFGQGTRLTVV.

The CDR3 loop reads CASSLLYRSFYGYTF. In nucleotides, the CDR3 is TGTGCCAGCAGCTTATTGTACCGGAGCTTCTATGGCTACACCTTC. The chain links TRBV7-9 to TRBJ1-2, with D uncertain. From germline, CDR1 is SEHNR and CDR2 FQNEAQ (reference sequence). The CDR3 runs 15 residues. Trimming removed 2 bases at V and 4 bases at J, with 14 bases between.

A single count supports this clone. The gene calls are TRBV12-3 or TRBV12-4 and TRBJ1-6; TRBD1 matches 8 bases. V lost 5 bases to trimming and J lost 11 bases; unmatched junction nucleotides: 5. The length of the CDR3 is 13 residues. CDR3 residues: CASSIGQGTPLHF. For the CDR3, the DNA is TGTGCCAGCAGTATAGGACAGGGCACACCCCTCCACTTT.

The chain couples TRBV30 to TRBJ2-4; D possibly corresponds to TRBD1 (7 bases). Per germline, CDR1 GTSNPN and CDR2 SVGIG (reference sequence). This CDR3 contains 17 residues. With 1 base removed from V and 2 bases from J, the gap between germline ends came to 18 bases. The CDR3 DNA follows: TGTGCCTGGAGTGACCTGCAGGGGGGTATGTCCAAAAACATTCAGTACTTC. Residues: CAWSDLQGGMSKNIQYF. Supplemented by reference TRBV30 and TRBJ2-4, the full variable domain reads SQTIHQWPATLVQPVGSPLSLECTVEGTSNPNLYWYRQAAGRGLQLLFYSVGIGQISSEVPQNLSASRPQDRQFILSSKKLLLSDSGFYLCAWSDLQGGMSKNIQYFGAGTRLSVL.

This chain uses TRBV6-5 with TRBJ2-1; D is unresolved. V was pared by 4 bases and J by 7 bases, with 11 bases between. This CDR3 comprises 13 residues. Germline CDR1 is MNHEY and CDR2 is SVGAGI. In DNA, the CDR3 is TGTGCCAGCAGTTCCGCCGGGTGGAATGAGCAGTTCTTC. It is translated as CASSSAGWNEQFF.

J is TRBJ2-7 and V is TRBV2, with TRBD2 matching over 7 bases. The CDR3 contains 17 residues. V lost 7 bases, J lost 6 bases, and 21 bases stayed unmatched. CDR1 and CDR2 from the germline V gene are SNHLY and FYNNEI. CDR3: CASKRNSGIYPGGEQYF. CDR3 in DNA: TGTGCCAGCAAGAGGAATAGCGGTATCTACCCGGGGGGCGAGCAGTACTTC. The full variable domain, completed using reference TRBV2 and TRBJ2-7, is EPEVTQTPSHQVTQMGQEVILRCVPISNHLYFYWYRQILGQKVEFLVSFYNNEISEKSEIFDDQFSVERPDGSNFTLKIRSTKLEDSAMYFCASKRNSGIYPGGEQYFGPGTRLTVT.

Written as DNA, the CDR3 is TGCAGCGTTGTAGGGGCTAGCGTAGAGGAGCAGTTCTTC. Its protein is CSVVGASVEEQFF. The V and J genes are TRBV29-1 and TRBJ2-1; D is perhaps TRBD2 (6 bases). Germline values: CDR1 SQVTM, CDR2 ANQGSEA. Trimming took 4 bases from V and 10 from J, leaving 17 bases between them. This CDR3 has 13 amino acids.

This clone appeared once. V and J are TRBV7-2 and TRBJ1-6, with D possibly being TRBD1 (5 bases). V was cut by 5 bases and J by 10 bases, with 9 bases left in between. Germline CDR1 SGHTA, CDR2 FQGNSA. The CDR3 totals 12 residues. CDR3 amino acids: CASSPPGSPLHF. The CDR3 DNA reads as TGTGCCAGCAGCCCCCCAGGGTCACCCCTCCACTTT. Full variable domain (missing parts from reference TRBV7-2 and TRBJ1-6): GAGVSQSPSNKVTEKGKDVELRCDPISGHTALYWYRQSLGQGLEFLIYFQGNSAPDKSGLPSDRFSAERTGGSVSTLTIQRTQQEDSAVYLCASSPPGSPLHFGNGTRLTVT.

The chain employs TRBV25-1 and TRBJ1-4, with D hard to call. The length of the CDR3 is 15 residues. Germline V gene sequence: CDR1 MGHDK, CDR2 SYGVNS. Trimming removed 2 bases from V and 0 bases from J, with 7 bases in between. The CDR3 loop reads CASSERGATNEKLFF. The CDR3 coding sequence is TGTGCCAGCAGTGAAAGAGGAGCAACTAATGAAAAACTGTTTTTT.

The chain links TRBV6-2 or TRBV6-3 to TRBJ2-7; 8 bases align to TRBD2. The germline CDR1 and CDR2 sequences are MNHEY and SVGEGT. Trimming removed 8 bases from V and 0 bases from J; junction bases left unmatched: 9. This CDR3 is built from 15 residues. CDR3 loop: CASRSSGQSSYEQYF. DNA for the CDR3: TGTGCCAGCCGTTCTAGCGGGCAAAGCTCCTACGAGCAGTACTTC.

CDR3 sequence (DNA): TGTGCCAGCAGCCTACAGCTAATGAACACTGAAGCTTTCTTT. It specifies CASSLQLMNTEAFF. This chain connects TRBV2 to TRBJ1-1, with D unresolved. The CDR3 consists of 14 residues. The V end lost 6 bases, the J end lost 0 bases, and 11 bases lay between the germline ends. CDR1 is SNHLY, CDR2 FYNNEI, per germline.

The chain joins TRBV30 to TRBJ2-1; D may be TRBD2 (5 bases). This CDR3 spans 13 amino acids. The V and J ends lost 0 bases and 8 bases respectively, with 11 bases between them. CDR1 is GTSNPN and CDR2 is SVGIG in the germline V gene (reference sequence). For the CDR3, the DNA is TGTGCCTGGAGTGTATTAGAGGGAGATGAGCAGTTCTTC. Protein sequence: CAWSVLEGDEQFF.

The J gene is TRBJ1-2, the V gene TRBV19, with a weak D call TRBD1 (6 bases). The germline gives CDR1 LNHDA, CDR2 SQIVND (reference sequence). The V end lost 1 base, the J end lost 4 bases, and 19 bases lay between the germline ends. This CDR3 region has 17 residues. The CDR3 spells CASSIGRTAGIGYGYTF. CDR3 nucleotide sequence: TGTGCCAGTAGTATAGGAAGGACAGCGGGGATTGGCTATGGCTACACCTTC. Full variable domain (remainder filled in from reference TRBV19 and TRBJ1-2): DGGITQSPKYLFRKEGQNVTLSCEQNLNHDAMYWYRQDPGQGLRLIYYSQIVNDFQKGDIAEGYSVSREKKESFPLTVTSAQKNPTAFYLCASSIGRTAGIGYGYTFGSGTRLTVV.

V usage is TRBV12-3 or TRBV12-4 and J usage is TRBJ1-1; TRBD1 agrees at 7 bases. The trim removed 6 bases at V and 6 bases at J, leaving 1 base unmatched. The CDR3 has 11 amino acids. In nucleotides, the CDR3 is TGTGCCAGCAGGACAGGGTCTGAAGCTTTCTTT. Translating it yields CASRTGSEAFF.

The chain is built from TRBV6-6 and TRBJ1-1; 9 positions match TRBD1. Trimming cost V 6 bases and J 4 bases; bases outside gene matches: 6. The CDR3 is 14 amino acids. CDR1 is MNHNY, CDR2 SVGAGI, per germline (reference sequence). The CDR3 coding sequence is TGTGCCAGCAGACCGGGACAGGGAGGCACTGAAGCTTTCTTT. Translated: CASRPGQGGTEAFF.

The V call is TRBV18, the J call TRBJ1-6; 8 bases align to TRBD1. Germline values: CDR1 KGHSH, CDR2 LQKENI. This CDR3 has 15 amino acids. V lost 3 bases to trimming and J lost 6 bases; unmatched junction nucleotides: 4. The CDR3 loop is CASSPGQVLNSPLHF. The DNA of the CDR3 is TGTGCCAGCTCACCGGGACAGGTCCTTAATTCACCCCTCCACTTT.

V and J are TRBV7-7 and TRBJ2-7, with TRBD2 matching over 10 bases. V shed 5 bases, J shed 4 bases, and the junction held 5 bases outside the gene matches. CDR3 length: 14 residues. Germline assignment: CDR1 SSHAT and CDR2 FNYEAQ (reference sequence). The CDR3 coding sequence is TGTGCCAGCAGCCCCGCTAGCGGGAGTTACGAGCAGTACTTC. This sequence encodes CASSPASGSYEQYF.

This clone appeared a few times. This chain connects TRBV10-2 to TRBJ2-1; D is ambiguous. Germline CDR1 is WSHSY and CDR2 is SAAADI. V lost 3 bases and J lost 0, with 15 bases in between. The CDR3 length is 17 residues. CDR3 in amino acids: CASSEVVSVSSYNEQFF. The CDR3 DNA follows: TGCGCCAGCAGTGAAGTTGTTAGTGTATCCTCCTACAATGAGCAGTTCTTC.

The rearrangement links TRBV6-2 or TRBV6-3 to TRBJ2-5, with 13 bases lining up with TRBD2. With V trimmed by 5 bases and J by 4 bases, 7 bases remained unmatched. The germline V gene encodes CDR1 MNHEY and CDR2 SVGEGT. This CDR3 is 16 amino acids long. The CDR3 region is CASSQPTSGGGETQYF. In DNA form, the CDR3 reads TGTGCCAGCAGTCAACCAACTAGCGGGGGGGGAGAGACCCAGTACTTC.